Here is one TCR beta chain with its context. The germline V gene encodes CDR1 DFQATT and CDR2 SNEGSKA (reference sequence). The CDR3 is 11 residues long. Trimming took off 7 bases at V and 3 bases at J, with 9 bases between the two ends. Only in-frame clones appear in the TCRdb table, and some are missing; sequencing was by immunoSEQ multiplex PCR. The repertoire holds hundreds of thousands of clones, roughly 90% seen once, with about 0.86% in the top ten. These data come from a study of cytomegalovirus exposure and HLA in healthy donors. The V call is TRBV20-1, the J call TRBJ2-5; the D is unclear. This TCR derives from a woman aged 18-29 years in good health and CMV-seronegative. Sequences were obtained from PBMCs. Here the CDR3 reads CSVWSEETQYF. CDR3 sequence (DNA): TGCAGTGTCTGGTCGGAAGAGACCCAGTACTTC.